The sequence of this T cell receptor beta chain was determined in a study of blood T cell repertoires in COVID-19. The overall study: Nucleic acid was either cDNA or gDNA, and it came from T cells, B-cell-depleted T cells, or PBMCs.

The germline CDR1 and CDR2 sequences are MDHEN and SYDVKM. The germline V and J ends were trimmed by 7 bases and 0 bases, with 9 bases remaining between them. This CDR3 is built from 13 residues. Enrollees, about 18 to 89 years old, lived in about two dozen US areas. Cohort placement rested on clinical history that participants reported themselves. As originally analysed: Estimation of nucleated cell counts was performed using reference gene primer amplification. Generated by immunoSEQ multiplex PCR, the TCRdb table keeps only in-frame clones and is missing some. V, J and clone size were drawn from that table, and D and trimming were deduced from the DNA. Of 300,000 to 350,000 clones listed, around 91% were seen once; the top ten hold roughly 4.3%.

Sequenced sample: PBMCs or T cells enriched from blood (not recorded which). The sequence was collected from a woman in her late teens or twenties with acute COVID-19. The chain joins TRBV28 to TRBJ1-1; D not resolved. CDR3 coding DNA: TGTGCCAGCACGGAGCCCATGAACACTGAAGCTTTCTTT. Translation: CASTEPMNTEAFF.